A selection of T cell receptor beta chains follows, all from one sample in a study of graft-versus-host responses after intestinal transplantation. Sequenced by immunoSEQ multiplex PCR; TCRdb stores in-frame clones only, minus some. The table lists 35,000 to 40,000 clones, roughly four fifths of them singletons. The source material was PBMCs, sampled roughly 34 months after transplant. The source of these receptors is a human patient who received an intestinal transplant, so some T cells may come from the graft donor. Both conserved end residues are part of each CDR3. Size tells how often a clone was seen (once, few, many) or the class of an expanded clone, and some rows leave it out.

>NA|TRBV4-2|TRBJ2-1
CASSQPGLDYNEQFF
>once|TRBV7-8|TRBJ1-1
CASTEQGMNTEAFF
>NA|TRBV6-4|TRBJ2-1
CAVFSGRGGTRSYNEQFF
>NA|TRBV28|TRBJ2-2
CASSTTGGESGELFF
>NA|TRBV27|TRBJ2-7
CASSLSTSRGLHYEQYF
>NA|TRBV7-9|TRBJ2-7
CASSFPVAHPGDEQYF
>NA|TRBV5-1|TRBJ1-1
CASSWDRGHTEAFF
>NA|TRBV5-4|TRBJ1-2
CASSLALGQGKSSYGYTF
>NA|TRBV7-9|TRBJ2-2
CASRDTYTGELFF
>NA|TRBV6-1|TRBJ1-3
CASSELQQGGGNTIYF
>NA|TRBV18|TRBJ2-5
CASSLTGEGMGETQYF
>NA|TRBV21-1|TRBJ1-5
CASSKGGYRGRSNQPQHF
>NA|TRBV5-1|TRBJ2-3
CASSWAVGSSGFTDTQYF
>NA|TRBV27|TRBJ1-5
CASSVDRYSNQPQHF
>NA|TRBV6-5|TRBJ1-2
CASRPGQGGYTF
>NA|TRBV6-5|TRBJ2-5
CASARTYQETQYF
>NA|TRBV28|TRBJ2-2
CASSPMLPAVVTNGELFF
>NA|TRBV11-2|TRBJ1-1
CASSLDRGRTEAFF
>few|TRBV9|TRBJ2-2
CASSVGRVGELFF
>NA|TRBV7-2|TRBJ2-1
CASSLGVSPYNEQFF
>NA|TRBV6-5|TRBJ1-1
CASAGQGGSEAFF
>NA|TRBV4-2|TRBJ2-1
CASSQLSSGAHNEQFF
>NA|TRBV4-1|TRBJ1-3
CASSQEITGVTGNTIYF